A single sample is the source of the 30 T cell receptor beta chains below, sequenced in a study of cytomegalovirus exposure and HLA in healthy donors. The PCR was carried out with 60 Vbeta primers and 13 Jbeta primers. Assay used: immunoSEQ multiplex PCR; TCRdb lists only in-frame clones, some missing. This table has roughly 180,000 clones, 75% to 85% appearing once. Sequencing was carried out using PBMCs. The receptors come from a girl between 5 and 17 years old in good health and CMV-seropositive.

The chain links TRBV27 to TRBJ2-1, with 8 bases that match TRBD2. Trimming took 5 bases from V and 7 from J; bases not matched to a gene: 10. Germline V lookup: CDR1 MNHEY, CDR2 SMNVEV (reference sequence). This CDR3 is built from 15 residues. The CDR3 reads CASSPRLAPKNEQFF. CDR3 coding DNA: TGTGCCAGCAGTCCAAGACTAGCGCCCAAGAATGAGCAGTTCTTC.

The gene calls are TRBV7-2 and TRBJ2-5; tentatively, D is TRBD1 (6 bases). Germline assignment: CDR1 SGHTA and CDR2 FQGNSA. The V end lost 1 base, the J end lost 2 bases, and 17 bases lay between the germline ends. The CDR3 length is 17 residues. CDR3 region: CASSLVLQGGRQETQYF. The DNA for the CDR3 is TGTGCCAGCAGCTTAGTTTTACAGGGCGGTCGTCAAGAGACCCAGTACTTC. Using reference TRBV7-2 and TRBJ2-5 for the parts outside the CDR3, the full variable domain is GAGVSQSPSNKVTEKGKDVELRCDPISGHTALYWYRQSLGQGLEFLIYFQGNSAPDKSGLPSDRFSAERTGGSVSTLTIQRTQQEDSAVYLCASSLVLQGGRQETQYFGPGTRLLVL.

This sequence joins TRBV10-2 and TRBJ1-5; tentative D call: TRBD1 (6 bases). CDR1 is WSHSY and CDR2 is SAAADI in the germline V gene. The V end was cut by 5 bases, the J end by 0 bases, with 11 bases between. The CDR3 length is 15 residues. The CDR3: CASSLQGYSNQPQHF. The CDR3, as DNA: TGCGCCAGCAGTCTTCAGGGGTATAGCAATCAGCCCCAGCATTTT.

J is TRBJ2-3 and V is TRBV7-2; D unresolved. The V and J ends lost 3 bases and 8 bases respectively, with 12 bases between them. The CDR3 loop spans 13 amino acids. Germline CDR1 reads SGHTA; CDR2 reads FQGNSA. CDR3 sequence (DNA): TGTGCCAGCAGCTTGGCCACCCCAGGTACGCAGTATTTT. Residues: CASSLATPGTQYF.

This chain joins TRBV11-3 and TRBJ2-2; a possible D gene is TRBD1 (6 bases). The V end was cut by 1 base, the J end by 3 bases, with 12 bases between. Germline V gene sequence: CDR1 SGHNT, CDR2 YENEEA. CDR3 length equals 16 residues. CDR3 region: CASSLGQGSYTGELFF. The CDR3 DNA reads as TGTGCCAGCAGCTTAGGTCAGGGGTCCTACACCGGGGAGCTGTTTTTT.

The J gene is TRBJ2-1, the V gene TRBV27; 7 nucleotides agree with TRBD1. The J segment lost 4 bases and the V segment lost 4 bases, leaving 7 bases of the junction unmatched. This CDR3 is built from 15 residues. Germline V gives CDR1 MNHEY, CDR2 SMNVEV (reference sequence). Here the CDR3 reads CASSSHSTGYNEQFF. The CDR3 coding sequence is TGTGCCAGCAGTTCCCACTCGACAGGGTACAATGAGCAGTTCTTC.

Only a few counts were recorded for this clone. The rearrangement links TRBV9 to TRBJ2-1, with 10 bases aligning to TRBD1. The ends lost 6 bases at V and 3 bases at J; junction bases unmatched: 3. The V gene's germline CDR1 is SGDLS and CDR2 YYNGEE. CDR3 length: 14 residues. CDR3 nucleotides: TGTGCCAGCACCGGGACAGGGGACTACAATGAGCAGTTCTTC. Translating gives CASTGTGDYNEQFF.

J is TRBJ1-2 and V is TRBV18, with TRBD1 identical over 11 bases. CDR3 length: 14 residues. Germline CDR1 is KGHSH and CDR2 is LQKENI. The V segment lost 3 bases and the J segment 5 bases; nucleotides outside the gene matches: 2. CDR3 nucleotides: TGTGCCAGCTCACCGGACAGGGGGCAGTATGGCTACACCTTC. Encoded protein: CASSPDRGQYGYTF.

This sequence joins TRBV2 and TRBJ2-3; 13 bases are shared with TRBD2. The CDR3 is 15 amino acids. The germline V gene has CDR1 SNHLY and CDR2 FYNNEI. After removal of 6 bases from V and 5 bases from J, the junction contained 5 bases not matched to a gene. The CDR3 DNA is TGTGCCAGCAGCGATGGGACTAGCGGGGAAGATACGCAGTATTTT. This codes for CASSDGTSGEDTQYF.

The chain employs TRBV5-1 and TRBJ2-2; TRBD2 aligns across 11 bases. The CDR3 totals 14 residues. Germline loops: CDR1 SGHRS, CDR2 YFSETQ. V dropped 7 bases and J dropped 6; count of bases not matched to a gene: 5. CDR3 DNA: TGCGCCAGCGCTAGCGGGGGGTTGTCCGGGGAGCTGTTTTTT. Protein product: CASASGGLSGELFF.

This chain connects TRBV4-2 to TRBJ2-7, with 10 bases that match TRBD2. Germline V CDR1 and CDR2: LGHNA, YNFKEQ. V dropped 2 bases and J dropped 5; count of bases not matched to a gene: 3. This CDR3 is built from 14 residues. CDR3 DNA: TGTGCCAGCAGCCAAACTAGCGGGGTCCACGAGCAGTACTTC. Its protein product is CASSQTSGVHEQYF.

The chain's CDR3 is CASSRVGRGWTEAFF. CDR3 DNA sequence: TGCGCCAGCAGCCGGGTGGGTAGGGGTTGGACTGAAGCTTTCTTT. The chain joins TRBV4-3 to TRBJ1-1; possible D gene TRBD1, 5 bases. There are 15 residues in the CDR3. Trimming cost V 4 bases and J 5 bases, with 17 bases left between them. CDR1 is LGHNA, CDR2 YSLEER, per germline.

This clone was observed a few times. The rearrangement links TRBV4-2 to TRBJ2-3, with 7 bases aligning to TRBD1. This CDR3 is 18 amino acids long. J gave up 0 bases and V 0 bases, and 9 bases lay outside the gene matches. Germline V gives CDR1 LGHNA, CDR2 YNFKEQ. DNA of the CDR3: TGTGCCAGCAGCCAAGATCCCCAAGGGGGCTTTAGCACAGATACGCAGTATTTT. Its protein product is CASSQDPQGGFSTDTQYF.

The V call is TRBV6-6, the J call TRBJ2-7; D not resolved. The ends were cut back, 4 bases at V and 3 bases at J, with 13 bases in the middle. From germline, CDR1 is MNHNY and CDR2 SVGAGI (reference sequence). This CDR3 is 14 amino acids long. In DNA form, the CDR3 reads TGTGCCAGCAGTTCGAGCCACCCCGGCTACGAGCAGTACTTC. It translates to CASSSSHPGYEQYF.

The rearrangement joins TRBV12-5 to TRBJ2-4, with TRBD2 as a possible D gene (5 bases). This CDR3 comprises 13 residues. CDR1 is LGHNT, CDR2 FRNRAP, per germline. V was cut by 8 bases and J by 2 bases, with 10 bases left in between. The CDR3 nucleotides are TGTGCTAGTAACCGGGAAACCAAAAACATTCAGTACTTC. Its translation: CASNRETKNIQYF.

The chain has TRBV9 and TRBJ2-3; the match to TRBD2 covers 9 bases. Germline-derived CDR1 and CDR2 are SGDLS and YYNGEE. Trimming cost V 4 bases and J 0 bases; bases outside gene matches: 9. The CDR3 loop spans 17 amino acids. For the CDR3, the DNA is TGTGCCAGCAGCCTGAAGCGGGGGGAGCCTAGCACAGATACGCAGTATTTT. This gives the protein CASSLKRGEPSTDTQYF.

This chain connects TRBV27 to TRBJ1-5; D is ambiguous. V lost 3 bases to trimming and J lost 2 bases, with 14 bases between them. The CDR3 is 16 residues long. In germline, CDR1 is MNHEY, CDR2 SMNVEV (reference sequence). Written as DNA, the CDR3 is TGTGCCAGCAGTTTCGGCCCATGGAGGGGCAATCAGCCCCAGCATTTT. Translated, it gives CASSFGPWRGNQPQHF.

V gene TRBV7-2 combines with J gene TRBJ2-7; D remains ambiguous. The V gene's germline CDR1 is SGHTA and CDR2 FQGNSA. The CDR3 runs to 12 residues. Trimming left V 0 bases short and J 3 bases short, with 3 bases between. As DNA, the CDR3 is TGTGCCAGCAGCTTAGCCCACTACGAGCAGTACTTC. This gives the protein CASSLAHYEQYF.

This chain uses TRBV2 with TRBJ2-1, with 10 nucleotides matching TRBD2. Losses at the gene ends were 7 bases for V and 7 bases for J; bases not matched to a gene: 7. This CDR3 has 14 residues. Germline CDR1 reads SNHLY; CDR2 reads FYNNEI. CDR3 coding DNA: TGTGCCAGCAATTTAGCGGGGGGAGAGAATGAGCAGTTCTTC. Amino acids: CASNLAGGENEQFF.

The J gene is TRBJ1-2, the V gene TRBV5-1; possibly TRBD1 for D (5 bases). Deletions cut 0 bases from V and 9 bases from J, with 9 bases between. This CDR3 comprises 12 residues. Per the germline V gene, CDR1 is SGHRS and CDR2 is YFSETQ. The CDR3 spells CASSLGQSSYTF. The CDR3 nucleotides read TGCGCCAGCAGCTTGGGACAGAGCAGCTACACCTTC.

This rearrangement joins TRBV6-5 to TRBJ2-1; 8 nucleotides agree with TRBD2. Trimming at V came to 2 bases and at J to 7 bases, leaving 10 bases not matched to a gene. Germline lookup yields CDR1 MNHEY and CDR2 SVGAGI. The CDR3 totals 16 residues. CDR3 sequence: CASSYGGGPPWNEQFF. The CDR3, as DNA: TGTGCCAGCAGTTACGGCGGGGGGCCCCCGTGGAATGAGCAGTTCTTC.

The chain joins TRBV27 to TRBJ2-4; a possible D gene is TRBD2 (6 bases). CDR1 is MNHEY and CDR2 is SMNVEV in the germline V gene (reference sequence). The CDR3 loop spans 15 amino acids. V lost 8 bases, J lost 8 bases, and 22 bases lay in between. The CDR3 DNA reads TGTGCCAGCTCAAGACTGGGGCCACCGGGGGACATTCAGTACTTC. This codes for CASSRLGPPGDIQYF.

The chain combines TRBV9 with TRBJ2-3; the match to TRBD2 covers 7 bases. Germline CDR1 SGDLS, CDR2 YYNGEE. The CDR3 spans 15 residues. V lost 2 bases to trimming and J lost 2 bases; unmatched junction nucleotides: 5. CDR3 in DNA: TGTGCCAGCAGCGTGGGGCGGGGGTCCACAGATACGCAGTATTTT. Translation gives CASSVGRGSTDTQYF.

The gene calls are TRBV7-9 and TRBJ1-2; 7 bases match TRBD1. The CDR3 has 13 residues. The V segment lost 7 bases and the J segment 6 bases; nucleotides outside the gene matches: 8. Germline V gene sequence: CDR1 SEHNR, CDR2 FQNEAQ (reference sequence). CDR3 residues: CASKLTGLDGYTF. DNA of the CDR3: TGTGCCAGCAAATTGACAGGGTTAGATGGCTACACCTTC.

This chain joins TRBV11-3 and TRBJ2-1; 11 nucleotides line up with TRBD2. V lost 3 bases and J lost 8; bases outside the gene matches: 9. This CDR3 spans 16 amino acids. The germline V gene encodes CDR1 SGHNT and CDR2 YENEEA. The chain's CDR3 is CASSFTLAGGIDEQFF. CDR3 sequence (DNA): TGTGCCAGCAGCTTTACCCTAGCGGGGGGCATCGATGAGCAGTTCTTC.

The genes are TRBV7-8 and TRBJ2-7; D gene ambiguous. Germline V gene sequence: CDR1 SGHVS, CDR2 FQNEAQ. The ends were cut back, 1 base at V and 2 bases at J, with 6 bases in the middle. The CDR3 covers 13 residues. The CDR3 loop reads CASSLDSPYEQYF. The CDR3 DNA sequence: TGTGCCAGCAGCTTAGACAGTCCCTACGAGCAGTACTTC.

The genes are TRBV11-3 and TRBJ2-5, with no clear D. This CDR3 is 14 amino acids long. The ends were cut back, 5 bases at V and 3 bases at J, with 13 bases in the middle. CDR1 and CDR2 from the germline V gene are SGHNT and YENEEA. CDR3 amino acids: CASSPGGREETQYF. The CDR3 DNA follows: TGTGCCAGCAGCCCAGGTGGCAGAGAAGAGACCCAGTACTTC. Drawing the rest from reference TRBV11-3 and TRBJ2-5, the complete variable domain is EAGVVQSPRYKIIEKKQPVAFWCNPISGHNTLYWYLQNLGQGPELLIRYENEEAVDDSQLPKDRFSAERLKGVDSTLKIQPAELGDSAVYLCASSPGGREETQYFGPGTRLLVL.

The chain uses TRBV9 and TRBJ2-7, with a tentative D call TRBD2 (5 bases). Germline values: CDR1 SGDLS, CDR2 YYNGEE. This CDR3 contains 14 residues. Trimming removed 3 bases from V and 7 bases from J, with 17 bases in between. The CDR3 sequence is CASSAGAALVEQYF. Written as DNA, the CDR3 is TGTGCCAGCAGCGCCGGAGCGGCTCTTGTTGAGCAGTACTTC.

This chain links TRBV15 with TRBJ1-2; 8 nucleotides align to TRBD1. Germline assignment: CDR1 LNHNV and CDR2 YYDKDF (reference sequence). Trimming at V came to 7 bases and at J to 1 base, leaving 5 bases not matched to a gene. This CDR3 has 14 amino acids. CDR3: CATKTGDHNYGYTF. The CDR3 nucleotides are TGTGCCACCAAGACAGGGGATCATAACTATGGCTACACCTTC. Drawing the rest from reference TRBV15 and TRBJ1-2, the complete variable domain is DAMVIQNPRYQVTQFGKPVTLSCSQTLNHNVMYWYQQKSSQAPKLLFHYYDKDFNNEADTPDNFQSRRPNTSFCFLDIRSPGLGDTAMYLCATKTGDHNYGYTFGSGTRLTVV.

The rearrangement links TRBV7-9 to TRBJ1-1, with a tentative D call TRBD1 (5 bases). V lost 4 bases and J 4 bases, leaving 10 bases between the germline ends. Germline V gives CDR1 SEHNR, CDR2 FQNEAQ (reference sequence). The CDR3 has 13 amino acids. The CDR3 sequence is CASSSGGGTEAFF. CDR3 DNA sequence: TGTGCCAGCAGCTCGGGGGGGGGCACTGAAGCTTTCTTT. Full variable domain (rest looked up from reference TRBV7-9 and TRBJ1-1): DTGVSQNPRHKITKRGQNVTFRCDPISEHNRLYWYRQTLGQGPEFLTYFQNEAQLEKSRLLSDRFSAERPKGSFSTLEIQRTEQGDSAMYLCASSSGGGTEAFFGQGTRLTVV.